One and the same sample provided the 23 T cell receptor beta chains below, sequenced in a study of radiation and T cells in renal cell carcinoma. As for time point: blood 4 weeks post-SBRT, at nephrectomy. Treatment denoted: 15 Gy SBRT to primary tumor, nephrectomy 4 weeks later. Repertoires were generated with immunoSEQ multiplex PCR, while TCRdb's copy carries only in-frame clones and drops some. The table has about 170,000 clones, about nine tenths seen once; the top ten hold around 10%. The specimen was blood, collected from a patient whose treatment included radiotherapy and nephrectomy. Source of these receptors: a woman aged 50 to 60 with renal cell carcinoma.

In its sample, this clone was seen once. The CDR3 region has the DNA TGTGCCAGCAGCACGGGACTCCGGGGCTATGAGCAGTTCTTC. It specifies CASSTGLRGYEQFF. V and J are TRBV7-9 and TRBJ2-1, with D maybe TRBD2 (6 bases). The V end was cut by 5 bases, the J end by 8 bases, with 16 bases between. This CDR3 is built from 14 residues. Germline V gives CDR1 SEHNR, CDR2 FQNEAQ (reference sequence).

In this sample, this clone turned up a few times. J is TRBJ1-5 and V is TRBV2; no firm D call. Germline V CDR1 and CDR2: SNHLY, FYNNEI. This CDR3 is built from 12 residues. Trimming cost V 2 bases and J 11 bases, with 10 bases left between them. The CDR3 bases are TGTGCCAGCAGTGAAAGGCAGTTAACCCAGCATTTT. This encodes CASSERQLTQHF.

This chain links TRBV7-9 with TRBJ2-7; a possible D gene is TRBD2 (6 bases). Germline loops: CDR1 SEHNR, CDR2 FQNEAQ (reference sequence). V was clipped by 0 bases and J by 1 base, with 10 bases between them. CDR3 length equals 15 residues. Here the CDR3 DNA reads TGTGCCAGCAGCTTAGCAGGCGGGGTTTCCTACGAGCAGTACTTC. It specifies CASSLAGGVSYEQYF.

V usage is TRBV18 and J usage is TRBJ1-2; a weak D match, TRBD1 (5 bases). Germline V CDR1 and CDR2: KGHSH, LQKENI. The CDR3 loop spans 16 amino acids. V dropped 3 bases and J dropped 6 bases, with 20 bases sitting between them. The CDR3 loop reads CASSPSGAPMFDGYTF. CDR3 in DNA: TGTGCCAGCTCACCCTCCGGGGCCCCGATGTTCGATGGCTACACCTTC.

V gene TRBV5-8 combines with J gene TRBJ1-6; a weak D match, TRBD1 (6 bases). Deletions cut 4 bases from V and 7 bases from J, with 15 bases between. Looked up from germline, CDR1 is SGHTS and CDR2 is YDEGEE. The CDR3 has 15 residues. This chain's CDR3 is CASSGAGAGNSPLHF. As DNA, the CDR3 is TGTGCCAGCAGCGGGGCGGGGGCCGGGAATTCACCCCTCCACTTT.

This chain uses TRBV5-6 with TRBJ1-5, with D unclear. The length of the CDR3 is 12 residues. CDR1 and CDR2 from the germline V gene are SGHDT and YYEEEE. Trimming removed 2 bases at V and 6 bases at J, with 6 bases between. CDR3 coding DNA: TGTGCCAGCAGCTTACTAGGTCAGCCCCAGCATTTT. This codes for CASSLLGQPQHF.

This clone has only a few counts. The chain joins TRBV7-9 to TRBJ2-7; tentatively, D is TRBD2 (5 bases). The V end was cut by 3 bases, the J end by 4 bases, with 13 bases between. Looked up from germline, CDR1 is SEHNR and CDR2 is FQNEAQ (reference sequence). The CDR3 extends over 14 amino acids. The CDR3 nucleotides are TGTGCCAGCAGCTTTTCTAGCATGAAGTACGAGCAGTACTTC. It translates to CASSFSSMKYEQYF.

The rearrangement links TRBV27 to TRBJ1-2; no definite D call. V lost 11 bases to trimming and J lost 4 bases, with 11 bases between them. Germline CDR1 reads MNHEY; CDR2 reads SMNVEV (reference sequence). The CDR3 has 11 amino acids. In DNA, the CDR3 is TGTGCCTCGTCCGGGCCCTATGGCTACACCTTC. It codes for CASSGPYGYTF.

The chain couples TRBV4-1 to TRBJ2-2; D gene uncertain. The CDR3 is made up of 15 amino acids. CDR1 is MGHRA and CDR2 is YSYEKL in the germline V gene. V gave up 1 base and J gave up 2 bases, with 8 bases separating them. The CDR3 bases are TGCGCCAGCAGCCAAGTTACACTTAACACCGGGGAGCTGTTTTTT. Its protein product is CASSQVTLNTGELFF.

The V call is TRBV2, the J call TRBJ1-1; tentatively, D is TRBD1 (5 bases). This CDR3 spans 13 amino acids. Between the trimmed V and J ends, which lost 3 bases and 3 bases, there was a span of 8 bases. Per germline, CDR1 SNHLY and CDR2 FYNNEI. For the CDR3, the DNA is TGTGCCAGCAGTGAGGGGGGGTACACTGAAGCTTTCTTT. Amino acid sequence: CASSEGGYTEAFF.

This clone has only one observation. The V and J genes are TRBV10-3 and TRBJ2-1, with D perhaps TRBD1 or TRBD2 (6 bases each). Germline-derived CDR1 and CDR2 are ENHRY and SYGVKD. The V gene lost 5 bases and the J gene lost 1 base, with 12 bases spanning the gap. This CDR3 comprises 15 residues. Written as DNA, the CDR3 is TGTGCCATCAGTCCCGGGGGCGATTCCTACAATGAGCAGTTCTTC. This sequence encodes CAISPGGDSYNEQFF.

The chain links TRBV27 to TRBJ2-7; 9 bases are shared with TRBD2. The CDR3 consists of 16 residues. Germline trimming cut 2 bases from V and 1 base from J; bases unmatched to any gene: 6. The germline gives CDR1 MNHEY, CDR2 SMNVEV (reference sequence). The CDR3 reads CASSLRLAGQSYEQYF. CDR3 nucleotides: TGTGCCAGCAGTTTACGGCTAGCGGGGCAGTCCTACGAGCAGTACTTC.

The V gene is TRBV5-1, the J gene TRBJ1-1; TRBD1 matches at 8 bases. V lost 3 bases, J lost 3 bases, and 13 bases stayed unmatched. Germline CDR1 and CDR2: SGHRS and YFSETQ. The CDR3 has 17 amino acids. CDR3 DNA sequence: TGCGCCAGCAGCTCATGGATTGGGACAGGACGGTACACTGAAGCTTTCTTT. It yields the protein CASSSWIGTGRYTEAFF. The whole variable domain, remainder taken from reference TRBV5-1 and TRBJ1-1, is KAGVTQTPRYLIKTRGQQVTLSCSPISGHRSVSWYQQTPGQGLQFLFEYFSETQRNKGNFPGRFSGRQFSNSRSEMNVSTLELGDSALYLCASSSWIGTGRYTEAFFGQGTRLTVV.

This clone was seen only once. V usage is TRBV7-9 and J usage is TRBJ2-3; D not certain. CDR1 SEHNR and CDR2 FQNEAQ come from the germline V gene (reference sequence). The ends were cut back, 1 base at V and 5 bases at J, with 10 bases in the middle. The CDR3 sequence is 14 residues long. The CDR3: CASSLVAIEDTQYF. CDR3 in DNA: TGTGCCAGCAGCTTAGTGGCAATAGAAGATACGCAGTATTTT.

This clone was seen a single time. The chain combines TRBV19 with TRBJ2-1; 9 nucleotides match TRBD1. The V gene's germline CDR1 is LNHDA and CDR2 SQIVND (reference sequence). Unmatched junction bases numbered 10, after V lost 5 bases and J lost 5 bases. CDR3 size: 16 residues. CDR3 residues: CASSLTLDRGNNEQFF. As DNA, the CDR3 is TGTGCCAGTAGTTTGACGTTGGACAGGGGCAACAATGAGCAGTTCTTC. Full variable domain (outside the CDR3, taken from reference TRBV19 and TRBJ2-1): DGGITQSPKYLFRKEGQNVTLSCEQNLNHDAMYWYRQDPGQGLRLIYYSQIVNDFQKGDIAEGYSVSREKKESFPLTVTSAQKNPTAFYLCASSLTLDRGNNEQFFGPGTRLTVL.

The genes are TRBV29-1 and TRBJ1-1, with a tentative D call TRBD1 (5 bases). CDR1 SQVTM and CDR2 ANQGSEA come from the germline V gene. The CDR3 totals 15 residues. The V gene lost 4 bases and the J gene lost 6 bases, with 21 bases spanning the gap. The DNA for the CDR3 is TGCAGCGTTGTTGGGGGTGCAGGTCTTGGCGCTGAAGCTTTCTTT. It yields the protein CSVVGGAGLGAEAFF.

This sequence joins TRBV5-5 and TRBJ1-2, with D possibly TRBD1 on 5 matching bases. The CDR3 totals 13 residues. V was trimmed by 2 bases and J by 7 bases, leaving 12 bases between them. The germline gives CDR1 SGHKS, CDR2 YYEKEE (reference sequence). The chain's CDR3 is CASSFLGDSGYTF. CDR3 DNA sequence: TGTGCCAGCAGCTTTCTAGGGGACTCTGGCTACACCTTC.

Here the CDR3 DNA reads TGTGCCAGCAGCTTCATCGAATTTGACTATGGCTACACCTTC. This codes for CASSFIEFDYGYTF. This rearrangement joins TRBV7-9 to TRBJ1-2, with D unclear. The CDR3 is 14 amino acids. Germline loops: CDR1 SEHNR, CDR2 FQNEAQ (reference sequence). Trimming cost V 3 bases and J 3 bases, with 11 bases left between them.

Written as DNA, the CDR3 is TGTGCCAGCAGCTTCGGGAGGGGGAGCAATCAGCCCCAGCATTTT. Translated: CASSFGRGSNQPQHF. The rearrangement joins TRBV7-2 to TRBJ1-5, with D possibly being TRBD1 (6 bases). The V and J ends lost 3 bases and 1 base respectively, with 10 bases between them. Germline-derived CDR1 and CDR2 are SGHTA and FQGNSA. This CDR3 has 15 residues.

This clone was seen just once. The chain recombines TRBV29-1 with TRBJ2-5; D not resolved. Germline V lookup: CDR1 SQVTM, CDR2 ANQGSEA. V was clipped by 1 base and J by 3 bases, with 6 bases between them. CDR3 length: 12 amino acids. The DNA for the CDR3 is TGCAGCGTTGAAGTAGTTGAAGAGACCCAGTACTTC. It encodes CSVEVVEETQYF.

The CDR3 is CASSPALNTEAFF. The CDR3 DNA follows: TGTGCCAGCTCACCCGCCCTAAACACTGAAGCTTTCTTT. The chain carries TRBV18 and TRBJ1-1; D unresolved. The CDR3 consists of 13 residues. CDR1 KGHSH and CDR2 LQKENI come from the germline V gene. V dropped 3 bases and J dropped 2 bases, with 7 bases sitting between them. The variable domain in full, with the rest retrieved from reference TRBV18 and TRBJ1-1, is NAGVMQNPRHLVRRRGQEARLRCSPMKGHSHVYWYRQLPEEGLKFMVYLQKENIIDESGMPKERFSAEFPKEGPSILRIQQVVRGDSAAYFCASSPALNTEAFFGQGTRLTVV.

This chain joins TRBV7-6 and TRBJ2-1; D may match TRBD1 or TRBD2 (7 bases each). CDR1 SGHVS and CDR2 FNYEAQ come from the germline V gene. Trimming took off 5 bases at V and 8 bases at J, with 22 bases between the two ends. The CDR3 has 16 amino acids. In DNA, the CDR3 is TGTGCCAGCAGCCAGGGGGGGGGCAGGACTCCCCATGAGCAGTTCTTC. Amino acids: CASSQGGGRTPHEQFF.

This chain joins TRBV25-1 and TRBJ1-2; possibly TRBD1 for D (5 bases). Germline values: CDR1 MGHDK, CDR2 SYGVNS. The CDR3 loop spans 15 amino acids. Between the trimmed V and J ends, which lost 6 bases and 2 bases, there was a span of 16 bases. This CDR3 is CASRPGPPENYGYTF. The CDR3 DNA reads as TGTGCCAGCAGACCGGGACCGCCAGAAAACTATGGCTACACCTTC.